These T cell receptor beta chains were read from a single sample in a study of T-cell memory formation after mild COVID-19. TCRdb re-called the 5' RACE reads through MiXCR, storing one row per CDR3 protein. The data show about 390,000 distinct CDR3 sequences, with approximately 16% seen just once and 20% to 25% held by the top ten. Sequences were obtained from PBMCs or a T cell subset sorted from them (not recorded which). The receptors were sampled from a man between 18 and 35 years old who had mild COVID-19 (a few samples of this study predate the infection). Cell type and time point are not known. CDR3s include the opening cysteine and the closing phenylalanine or tryptophan. D genes are given only for firm matches. Size tells how often a clone was seen (once, few, many) or the class of an expanded clone, and some rows leave it out.

CDR3 protein: CASSPSSGGRVDTQYF
CDR3 DNA: TGTGCCAGCAGCCCTTCTAGCGGGGGACGGGTAGATACGCAGTATTTT
clone size: few
D gene: TRBD2
J gene: TRBJ2-3
V gene: TRBV11-2

CDR3 protein: CASSLLQKNTEAFF
CDR3 DNA: TGTGCCAGCAGCTTATTACAGAAGAACACTGAAGCTTTCTTT
clone size: .
D gene: .
J gene: TRBJ1-1
V gene: TRBV7-6

CDR3 protein: CASRPRQILKTEAFF
CDR3 DNA: TGTGCCAGCAGGCCTCGACAGATCTTAAAAACTGAAGCTTTCTTT
clone size: few
D gene: .
J gene: TRBJ1-1
V gene: TRBV2

CDR3 protein: CASSFHPEGQSRQETQYF
CDR3 DNA: TGCGCCAGCAGTTTCCACCCCGAGGGACAGAGTAGGCAAGAGACCCAGTACTTC
clone size: .
D gene: TRBD1
J gene: TRBJ2-5
V gene: TRBV4-1

CDR3 protein: CATSDGGTGGTNYGYTF
CDR3 DNA: TGTGCCACCAGTGATGGCGGGACAGGGGGTACTAACTATGGCTACACCTTC
clone size: many
D gene: TRBD1
J gene: TRBJ1-2
V gene: TRBV24-1

CDR3 protein: CASSYRGNGANVLTF
CDR3 DNA: TGTGCCAGCAGTTATCGCGGTAATGGGGCCAACGTCCTGACTTTC
clone size: .
D gene: .
J gene: TRBJ2-6
V gene: TRBV12-3/TRBV12-4

CDR3 protein: CASSLDGAFNEQFF
CDR3 DNA: TGTGCCAGCAGCTTAGATGGGGCTTTTAATGAGCAGTTCTTC
clone size: few
D gene: .
J gene: TRBJ2-1
V gene: TRBV7-9

CDR3 protein: CASSPGLGEKLFF
CDR3 DNA: TGTGCCAGCAGTCCCGGACTGGGTGAAAAACTGTTTTTT
clone size: .
D gene: .
J gene: TRBJ1-4
V gene: TRBV12-3/TRBV12-4

CDR3 protein: CAISERANYGYTF
CDR3 DNA: TGTGCCATCAGTGAGAGAGCTAACTATGGCTACACCTTC
clone size: .
D gene: .
J gene: TRBJ1-2
V gene: TRBV10-3

CDR3 protein: CASSADRLDTQYF
CDR3 DNA: TGCGCCAGCAGCGCCGACCGTCTAGATACGCAGTATTTT
clone size: .
D gene: .
J gene: TRBJ2-3
V gene: TRBV5-1

CDR3 protein: CASSLTDGGITEAFF
CDR3 DNA: TGTGCCAGCAGCCTCACAGATGGGGGCATCACTGAAGCTTTCTTT
clone size: .
D gene: .
J gene: TRBJ1-1
V gene: TRBV6-5

CDR3 protein: CASSSGTQQETQYF
CDR3 DNA: TGTGCCAGCAGCTCCGGGACCCAACAAGAGACCCAGTACTTC
clone size: .
D gene: .
J gene: TRBJ2-5
V gene: TRBV5-4

CDR3 protein: CASSPRTGPYEQYF
CDR3 DNA: TGCGCCAGCAGCCCCCGGACTGGACCCTACGAGCAGTACTTC
clone size: few
D gene: .
J gene: TRBJ2-7
V gene: TRBV4-3

CDR3 protein: CSVETWDRGLLAQDTQYF
CDR3 DNA: TGCAGCGTTGAGACTTGGGACAGGGGACTCCTAGCACAAGATACGCAGTATTTT
clone size: many
D gene: TRBD1
J gene: TRBJ2-3
V gene: TRBV29-1

CDR3 protein: CASRKPGDFTDTQYF
CDR3 DNA: TGTGCCAGCAGAAAACCCGGGGACTTCACAGATACGCAGTATTTT
clone size: .
D gene: .
J gene: TRBJ2-3
V gene: TRBV11-2

CDR3 protein: CASSTRDRVETQYF
CDR3 DNA: TGTGCCAGCAGCACCCGGGACAGGGTAGAGACCCAGTACTTC
clone size: .
D gene: TRBD1
J gene: TRBJ2-5
V gene: TRBV7-6

CDR3 protein: CAWSVLNTEAFF
CDR3 DNA: TGTGCCTGGAGTGTCCTGAACACTGAAGCTTTCTTT
clone size: .
D gene: .
J gene: TRBJ1-1
V gene: TRBV30

CDR3 protein: CASSYRQGWQNTIYF
CDR3 DNA: TGTGCCAGCAGTTACCGTCAGGGGTGGCAAAACACCATATATTTT
clone size: few
D gene: .
J gene: TRBJ1-3
V gene: TRBV6-5

CDR3 protein: CASRSLARPNEQFF
CDR3 DNA: TGTGCCAGCAGATCACTAGCGAGACCCAATGAGCAGTTCTTC
clone size: .
D gene: TRBD2
J gene: TRBJ2-1
V gene: TRBV6-6

CDR3 protein: CASSGGTSEILETQYF
CDR3 DNA: TGTGCCAGCAGCGGCGGGACTAGCGAGATCCTGGAGACCCAGTACTTC
clone size: few
D gene: TRBD2
J gene: TRBJ2-5
V gene: TRBV9

CDR3 protein: CASSRDGDDRGFNEQFF
CDR3 DNA: TGTGCCAGCAGCCGTGACGGGGACGACAGGGGGTTTAATGAGCAGTTCTTC
clone size: .
D gene: TRBD1
J gene: TRBJ2-1
V gene: TRBV11-3

CDR3 protein: CASSVAGGPTYGYTF
CDR3 DNA: TGTGCCAGCAGCGTAGCGGGGGGCCCTACCTATGGCTACACCTTC
clone size: .
D gene: .
J gene: TRBJ1-2
V gene: TRBV9

CDR3 protein: CASSFPTGVGETQYF
CDR3 DNA: TGTGCCAGCAGCTTCCCGACAGGGGTAGGGGAGACCCAGTACTTC
clone size: once
D gene: TRBD1
J gene: TRBJ2-5
V gene: TRBV4-2

CDR3 protein: CASSTQESYEQYF
CDR3 DNA: TGTGCCAGCAGCACCCAAGAATCCTACGAGCAGTACTTC
clone size: many
D gene: .
J gene: TRBJ2-7
V gene: TRBV7-9

CDR3 protein: CASTLGSADTQYF
CDR3 DNA: TGCGCCAGCACTTTGGGTTCCGCAGATACGCAGTATTTT
clone size: .
D gene: .
J gene: TRBJ2-3
V gene: TRBV5-1

CDR3 protein: CASSPNDGGTNSNQPQHF
CDR3 DNA: TGTGCCAGCTCGCCAAACGACGGGGGCACAAACAGTAATCAGCCCCAGCATTTT
clone size: .
D gene: .
J gene: TRBJ1-5
V gene: TRBV18

CDR3 protein: CASGGEKLFF
CDR3 DNA: TGTGCCAGCGGAGGTGAAAAACTGTTTTTT
clone size: few
D gene: .
J gene: TRBJ1-4
V gene: TRBV7-9

CDR3 protein: CSASPGVGGQETQYF
CDR3 DNA: TGCAGTGCTAGTCCGGGGGTGGGAGGCCAAGAGACCCAGTACTTC
clone size: .
D gene: .
J gene: TRBJ2-5
V gene: TRBV20-1

CDR3 protein: CASSYSELGGTYEQYF
CDR3 DNA: TGTGCCAGCAGTTACTCGGAGCTAGGGGGGACCTACGAGCAGTACTTC
clone size: few
D gene: .
J gene: TRBJ2-7
V gene: TRBV6-5

CDR3 protein: CSVGGYRGRGIQYF
CDR3 DNA: TGCAGCGTTGGGGGATACAGGGGCAGAGGCATTCAGTACTTC
clone size: .
D gene: TRBD1
J gene: TRBJ2-4
V gene: TRBV29-1

CDR3 protein: CASSLVTSGAPSYNEQFF
CDR3 DNA: TGTGCCAGCAGCTTAGTAACTAGCGGGGCCCCCTCCTACAATGAGCAGTTCTTC
clone size: .
D gene: TRBD2
J gene: TRBJ2-1
V gene: TRBV7-8

CDR3 protein: CASKGGGGPDTQYF
CDR3 DNA: TGTGCCAGCAAGGGCGGGGGAGGGCCAGATACGCAGTATTTT
clone size: .
D gene: TRBD2
J gene: TRBJ2-3
V gene: TRBV6-2/TRBV6-3

CDR3 protein: CASSLLPGSGELFF
CDR3 DNA: TGCGCCAGCAGCTTGCTGCCCGGGTCCGGGGAGCTGTTTTTT
clone size: few
D gene: .
J gene: TRBJ2-2
V gene: TRBV5-1

CDR3 protein: CASSLAGIDTDTQYF
CDR3 DNA: TGTGCCAGCAGCTTAGCGGGGATAGACACAGATACGCAGTATTTT
clone size: .
D gene: .
J gene: TRBJ2-3
V gene: TRBV7-8

CDR3 protein: CASSPYGTGSGNTIYF
CDR3 DNA: TGCGCCAGCAGCCCTTATGGGACAGGCTCTGGAAACACCATATATTTT
clone size: .
D gene: TRBD1
J gene: TRBJ1-3
V gene: TRBV5-1

CDR3 protein: CASLQTGGRAEAFF
CDR3 DNA: TGTGCAAGTCTCCAAACGGGGGGTAGAGCTGAAGCTTTCTTT
clone size: .
D gene: .
J gene: TRBJ1-1
V gene: TRBV12-2

CDR3 protein: CASSLGQGEAFF
CDR3 DNA: TGTGCCAGCAGCTTAGGCCAGGGCGAAGCTTTCTTT
clone size: many
D gene: .
J gene: TRBJ1-1
V gene: TRBV7-6

CDR3 protein: CSVALTSGAAHNEQFF
CDR3 DNA: TGCAGCGTTGCGCTGACTAGCGGAGCCGCTCACAATGAGCAGTTCTTC
clone size: .
D gene: TRBD2
J gene: TRBJ2-1
V gene: TRBV29-1

CDR3 protein: CASSDGYNEQFF
CDR3 DNA: TGTGCCAGCAGCGACGGGTACAATGAGCAGTTCTTC
clone size: .
D gene: .
J gene: TRBJ2-1
V gene: TRBV6-2/TRBV6-3

CDR3 protein: CASSYSRFAGLETQYF
CDR3 DNA: TGTGCCAGCAGTTACTCGAGATTCGCGGGGCTAGAGACCCAGTACTTC
clone size: .
D gene: .
J gene: TRBJ2-5
V gene: TRBV6-5

CDR3 protein: CASRPTQNTEAFF
CDR3 DNA: TGCGCCAGCAGACCGACACAGAACACTGAAGCTTTCTTT
clone size: few
D gene: .
J gene: TRBJ1-1
V gene: TRBV4-1

CDR3 protein: CASLSRGASEGANVLTF
CDR3 DNA: TGTGCCAGCCTCTCGAGGGGGGCCTCAGAAGGGGCCAACGTCCTGACTTTC
clone size: .
D gene: .
J gene: TRBJ2-6
V gene: TRBV2

CDR3 protein: CAISDQGITDTQYF
CDR3 DNA: TGTGCCATCAGTGACCAGGGGATAACAGATACGCAGTATTTT
clone size: .
D gene: .
J gene: TRBJ2-3
V gene: TRBV10-3

CDR3 protein: CASRQGTGANVLTF
CDR3 DNA: TGCGCCAGCAGACAGGGTACCGGGGCCAACGTCCTGACTTTC
clone size: .
D gene: .
J gene: TRBJ2-6
V gene: TRBV5-1

CDR3 protein: CASSSGVQPQHF
CDR3 DNA: TGTGCCAGCAGCTCGGGGGTTCAGCCCCAGCATTTT
clone size: .
D gene: .
J gene: TRBJ1-5
V gene: TRBV5-6

CDR3 protein: CASSLTLTGGFPDTQYF
CDR3 DNA: TGTGCCAGCAGCTTAACGCTGACAGGGGGTTTCCCAGATACGCAGTATTTT
clone size: few
D gene: TRBD1
J gene: TRBJ2-3
V gene: TRBV7-3

CDR3 protein: CASSVPERDVNTGELFF
CDR3 DNA: TGTGCCAGCAGCGTTCCGGAGAGGGACGTCAACACCGGGGAGCTGTTTTTT
clone size: few
D gene: .
J gene: TRBJ2-2
V gene: TRBV7-2

CDR3 protein: CASSSDRVRGTEAFF
CDR3 DNA: TGTGCCAGCAGCTCGGACAGGGTACGGGGCACTGAAGCTTTCTTT
clone size: few
D gene: TRBD1
J gene: TRBJ1-1
V gene: TRBV7-9

CDR3 protein: CASNTFRGGVYQETQYF
CDR3 DNA: TGTGCCAGCAACACATTTAGAGGAGGGGTATACCAAGAGACCCAGTACTTC
clone size: .
D gene: .
J gene: TRBJ2-5
V gene: TRBV28

CDR3 protein: CASSADGGPETQYF
CDR3 DNA: TGTGCCAGCAGCGCCGATGGGGGGCCGGAGACCCAGTACTTC
clone size: .
D gene: .
J gene: TRBJ2-5
V gene: TRBV9

CDR3 protein: CASSVEAGDGKAQYF
CDR3 DNA: TGTGCCAGCAGCGTAGAGGCGGGGGACGGTAAAGCGCAGTATTTT
clone size: .
D gene: TRBD2
J gene: TRBJ2-3
V gene: TRBV9

CDR3 protein: CASSLVVRDEQYF
CDR3 DNA: TGCGCCAGCAGCTTGGTTGTCAGGGACGAACAGTACTTC
clone size: .
D gene: .
J gene: TRBJ2-7
V gene: TRBV5-1

CDR3 protein: CASSLGTGVKGQPQHF
CDR3 DNA: TGTGCCAGCAGTTTAGGGACAGGGGTTAAGGGTCAGCCCCAGCATTTT
clone size: .
D gene: TRBD1
J gene: TRBJ1-5
V gene: TRBV12-3/TRBV12-4

CDR3 protein: CASSRGGVLFF
CDR3 DNA: TGTGCCAGTAGTCGAGGGGGTGTGCTGTTTTTT
clone size: .
D gene: .
J gene: TRBJ2-2
V gene: TRBV19

CDR3 protein: CASSLVPGGTQYF
CDR3 DNA: TGCGCCAGCAGCTTGGTACCTGGTGGGACCCAGTACTTC
clone size: .
D gene: .
J gene: TRBJ2-5
V gene: TRBV5-1

CDR3 protein: CASSSYENYGYTF
CDR3 DNA: TGTGCCAGCAGCTCGTATGAGAACTATGGCTACACCTTC
clone size: .
D gene: .
J gene: TRBJ1-2
V gene: TRBV7-9

CDR3 protein: CASAWTQETQYF
CDR3 DNA: TGTGCCAGCGCCTGGACGCAAGAGACCCAGTACTTC
clone size: .
D gene: .
J gene: TRBJ2-5
V gene: TRBV18